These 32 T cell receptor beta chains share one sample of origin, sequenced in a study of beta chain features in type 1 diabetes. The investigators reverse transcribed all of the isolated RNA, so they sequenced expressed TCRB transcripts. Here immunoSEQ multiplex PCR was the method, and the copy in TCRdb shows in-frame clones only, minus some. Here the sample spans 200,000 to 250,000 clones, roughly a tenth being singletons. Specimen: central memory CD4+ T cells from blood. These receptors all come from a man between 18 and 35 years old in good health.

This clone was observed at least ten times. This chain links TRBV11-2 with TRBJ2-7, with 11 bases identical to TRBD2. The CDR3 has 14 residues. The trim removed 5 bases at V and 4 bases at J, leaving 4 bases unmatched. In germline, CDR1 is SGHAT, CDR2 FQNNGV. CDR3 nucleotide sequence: TGTGCCAGCAGCGGTCTAGCGGGAGGATACGAGCAGTACTTC. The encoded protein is CASSGLAGGYEQYF.

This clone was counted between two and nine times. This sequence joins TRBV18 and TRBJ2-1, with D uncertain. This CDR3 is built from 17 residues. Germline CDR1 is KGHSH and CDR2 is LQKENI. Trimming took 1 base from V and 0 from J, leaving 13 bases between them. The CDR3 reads CASSPLPQVSSYNEQFF. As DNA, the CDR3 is TGTGCCAGCTCACCACTCCCACAAGTTAGCTCCTACAATGAGCAGTTCTTC.

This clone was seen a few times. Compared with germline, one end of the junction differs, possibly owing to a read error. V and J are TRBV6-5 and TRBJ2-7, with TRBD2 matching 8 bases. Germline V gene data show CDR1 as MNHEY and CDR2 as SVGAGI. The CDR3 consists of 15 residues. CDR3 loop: CAISNQREFPYEQYF. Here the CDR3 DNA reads TGTGCCATCAGTAATCAGCGGGAGTTTCCCTACGAGCAGTACTTC.

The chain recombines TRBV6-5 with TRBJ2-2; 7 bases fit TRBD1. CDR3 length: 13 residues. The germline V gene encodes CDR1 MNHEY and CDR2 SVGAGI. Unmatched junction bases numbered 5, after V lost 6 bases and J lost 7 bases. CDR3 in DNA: TGTGCCAGCAGATTCACAGGGGACGGGGAGCTGTTTTTT. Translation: CASRFTGDGELFF.

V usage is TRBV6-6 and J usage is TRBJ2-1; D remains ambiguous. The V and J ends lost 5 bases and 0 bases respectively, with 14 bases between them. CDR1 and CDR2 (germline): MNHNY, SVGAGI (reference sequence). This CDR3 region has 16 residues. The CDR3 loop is CASSTRVGNSYNEQFF. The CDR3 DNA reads TGTGCCAGCAGTACACGGGTGGGAAACTCCTACAATGAGCAGTTCTTC.

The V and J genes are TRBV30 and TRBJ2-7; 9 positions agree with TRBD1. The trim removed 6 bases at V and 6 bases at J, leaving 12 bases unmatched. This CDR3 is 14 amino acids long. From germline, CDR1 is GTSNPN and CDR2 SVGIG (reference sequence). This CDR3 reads CACRVRDRVVEQYF. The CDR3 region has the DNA TGTGCCTGTCGCGTCCGGGACAGGGTCGTCGAGCAGTACTTC.

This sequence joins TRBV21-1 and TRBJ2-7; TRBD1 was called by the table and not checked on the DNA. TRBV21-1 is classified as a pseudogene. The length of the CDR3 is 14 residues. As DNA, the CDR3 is TGTGCCAGCAGCACCGGGACAGATTCCTACGAGCAGTACTTC. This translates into CASSTGTDSYEQYF.

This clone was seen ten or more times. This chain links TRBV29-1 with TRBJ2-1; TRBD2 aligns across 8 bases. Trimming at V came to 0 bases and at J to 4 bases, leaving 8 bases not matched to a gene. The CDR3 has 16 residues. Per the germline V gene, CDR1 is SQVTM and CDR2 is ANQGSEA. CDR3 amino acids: CSVEDYTSGAYNEQFF. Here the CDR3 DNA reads TGCAGCGTTGAAGACTATACTAGCGGAGCGTACAATGAGCAGTTCTTC.

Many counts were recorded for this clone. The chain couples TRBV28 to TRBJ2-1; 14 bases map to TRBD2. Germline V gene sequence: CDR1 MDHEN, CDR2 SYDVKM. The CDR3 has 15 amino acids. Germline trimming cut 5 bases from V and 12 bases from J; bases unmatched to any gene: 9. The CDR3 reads CASSVLGLAGAVQFF. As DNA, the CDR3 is TGTGCCAGCAGTGTGCTGGGACTAGCGGGGGCGGTGCAGTTCTTC.

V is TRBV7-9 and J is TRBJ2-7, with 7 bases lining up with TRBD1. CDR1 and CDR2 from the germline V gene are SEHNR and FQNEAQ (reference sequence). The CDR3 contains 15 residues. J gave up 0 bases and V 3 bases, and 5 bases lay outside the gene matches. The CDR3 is CASSFMTGRSYEQYF. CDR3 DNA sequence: TGTGCCAGCAGCTTTATGACAGGGCGCTCCTACGAGCAGTACTTC. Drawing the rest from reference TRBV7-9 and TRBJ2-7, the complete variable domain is DTGVSQNPRHKITKRGQNVTFRCDPISEHNRLYWYRQTLGQGPEFLTYFQNEAQLEKSRLLSDRFSAERPKGSFSTLEIQRTEQGDSAMYLCASSFMTGRSYEQYFGPGTRLTVT.

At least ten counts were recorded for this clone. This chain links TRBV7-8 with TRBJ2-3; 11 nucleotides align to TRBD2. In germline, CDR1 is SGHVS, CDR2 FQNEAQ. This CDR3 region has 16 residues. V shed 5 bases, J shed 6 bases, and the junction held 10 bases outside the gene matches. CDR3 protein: CASSAPVLAGVDTQYF. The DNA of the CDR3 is TGTGCCAGCAGCGCGCCGGTACTAGCGGGAGTTGATACGCAGTATTTT.

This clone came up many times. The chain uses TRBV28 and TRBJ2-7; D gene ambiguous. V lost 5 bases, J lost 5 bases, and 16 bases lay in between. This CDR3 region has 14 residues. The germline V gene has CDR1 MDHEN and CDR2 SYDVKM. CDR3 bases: TGTGCCAGCAGTGCCCACCCCCATACCAACGAGCAGTACTTC. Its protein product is CASSAHPHTNEQYF.

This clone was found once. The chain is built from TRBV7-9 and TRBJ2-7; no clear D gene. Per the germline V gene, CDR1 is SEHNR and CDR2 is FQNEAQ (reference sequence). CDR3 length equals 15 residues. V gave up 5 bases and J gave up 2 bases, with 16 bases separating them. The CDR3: CASSRHETTPYEQYF. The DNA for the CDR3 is TGTGCCAGCAGCCGCCACGAAACGACTCCCTACGAGCAGTACTTC.

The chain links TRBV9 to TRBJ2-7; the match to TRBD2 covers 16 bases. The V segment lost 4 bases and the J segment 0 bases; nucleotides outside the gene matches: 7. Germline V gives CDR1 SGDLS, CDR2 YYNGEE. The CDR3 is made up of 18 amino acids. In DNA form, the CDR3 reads TGTGCCAGCAGCCCAGGGGGACTAGCGGGAGGGCCCTCCTACGAGCAGTACTTC. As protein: CASSPGGLAGGPSYEQYF. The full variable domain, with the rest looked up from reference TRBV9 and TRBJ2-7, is DSGVTQTPKHLITATGQRVTLRCSPRSGDLSVYWYQQSLDQGLQFLIQYYNGEERAKGNILERFSAQQFPDLHSELNLSSLELGDSALYFCASSPGGLAGGPSYEQYFGPGTRLTVT.

CDR3 in amino acids: CASSENEQFF. The CDR3 coding sequence is TGTGCCAGCAGTGAGAATGAGCAGTTCTTC. The chain carries TRBV2 and TRBJ2-1, with D hard to call. The germline V gene has CDR1 SNHLY and CDR2 FYNNEI. V lost 3 bases to trimming and J lost 7 bases, with 1 base between them. The CDR3 loop spans 10 amino acids.

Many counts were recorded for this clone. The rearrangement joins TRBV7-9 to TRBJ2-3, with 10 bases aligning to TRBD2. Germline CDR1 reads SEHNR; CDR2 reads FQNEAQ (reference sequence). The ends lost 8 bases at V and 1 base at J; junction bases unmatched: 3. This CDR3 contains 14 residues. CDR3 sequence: CASGLAGGTDTQYF. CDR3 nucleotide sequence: TGTGCCAGCGGGCTAGCGGGGGGCACAGATACGCAGTATTTT. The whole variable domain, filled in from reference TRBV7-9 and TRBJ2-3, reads DTGVSQNPRHKITKRGQNVTFRCDPISEHNRLYWYRQTLGQGPEFLTYFQNEAQLEKSRLLSDRFSAERPKGSFSTLEIQRTEQGDSAMYLCASGLAGGTDTQYFGPGTRLTVL.

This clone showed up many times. CDR3 nucleotide sequence: TGCGCCAGCAGCCAAGATGAGGGGATGTTACAGTTCTTC. The encoded protein is CASSQDEGMLQFF. The chain employs TRBV4-1 and TRBJ2-1; D possibly uses TRBD1 or TRBD2 (5 bases each). This CDR3 spans 13 amino acids. Trimming took off 0 bases at V and 13 bases at J, with 13 bases between the two ends. Germline loops: CDR1 MGHRA, CDR2 YSYEKL.

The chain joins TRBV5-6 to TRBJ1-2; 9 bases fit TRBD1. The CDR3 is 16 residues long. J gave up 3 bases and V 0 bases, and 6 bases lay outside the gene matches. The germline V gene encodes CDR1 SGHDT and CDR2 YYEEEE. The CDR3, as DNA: TGTGCCAGCAGCTTGGGCCCGGACAGGGGAGACTATGGCTACACCTTC. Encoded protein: CASSLGPDRGDYGYTF.

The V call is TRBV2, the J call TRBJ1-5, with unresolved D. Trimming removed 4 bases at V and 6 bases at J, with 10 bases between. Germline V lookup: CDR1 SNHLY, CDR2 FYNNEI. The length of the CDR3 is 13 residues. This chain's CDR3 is CASSARGGQPQHF. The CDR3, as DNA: TGTGCCAGCAGTGCCCGGGGAGGTCAGCCCCAGCATTTT.

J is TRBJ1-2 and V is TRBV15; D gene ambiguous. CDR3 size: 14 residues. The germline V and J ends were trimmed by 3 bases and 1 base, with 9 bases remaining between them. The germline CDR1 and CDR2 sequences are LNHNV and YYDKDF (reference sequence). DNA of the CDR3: TGTGCCACCAGCAGGGGCTCCAATAACTATGGCTACACCTTC. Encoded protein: CATSRGSNNYGYTF.

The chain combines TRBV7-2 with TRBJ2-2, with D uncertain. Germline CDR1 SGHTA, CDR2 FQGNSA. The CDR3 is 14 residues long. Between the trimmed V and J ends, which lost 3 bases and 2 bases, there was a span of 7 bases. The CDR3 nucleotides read TGTGCCAGCAGCTTTCTATATAACACCGGGGAGCTGTTTTTT. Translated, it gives CASSFLYNTGELFF.

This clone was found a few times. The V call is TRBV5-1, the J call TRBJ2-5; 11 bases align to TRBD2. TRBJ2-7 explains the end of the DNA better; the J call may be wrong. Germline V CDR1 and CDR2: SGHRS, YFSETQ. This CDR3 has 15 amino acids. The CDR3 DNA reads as TGCGCCAGCAGCTTGGGACTAGCGGGATATGACGAGCAGTACTTC. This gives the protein CASSLGLAGYDEQYF.

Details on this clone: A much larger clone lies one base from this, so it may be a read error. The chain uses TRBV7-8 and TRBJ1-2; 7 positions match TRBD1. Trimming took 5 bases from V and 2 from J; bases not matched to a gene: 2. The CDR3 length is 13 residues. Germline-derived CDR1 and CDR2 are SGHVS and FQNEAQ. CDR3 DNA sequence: TGTGCCAGCAGCCCGGGACAGAACTATGGCTACACCTTC. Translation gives CASSPGQNYGYTF.

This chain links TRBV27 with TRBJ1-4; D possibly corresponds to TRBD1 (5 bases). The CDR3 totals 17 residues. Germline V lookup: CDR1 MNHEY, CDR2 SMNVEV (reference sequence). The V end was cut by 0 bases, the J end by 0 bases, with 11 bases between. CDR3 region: CASSLSPGPATNEKLFF. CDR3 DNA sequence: TGTGCCAGCAGTTTATCGCCAGGGCCTGCAACTAATGAAAAACTGTTTTTT.

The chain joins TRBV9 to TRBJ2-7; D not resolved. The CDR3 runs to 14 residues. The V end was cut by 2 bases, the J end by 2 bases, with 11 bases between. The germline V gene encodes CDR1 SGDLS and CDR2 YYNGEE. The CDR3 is CASSVAETTYEQYF. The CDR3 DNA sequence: TGTGCCAGCAGCGTCGCGGAAACTACCTACGAGCAGTACTTC.

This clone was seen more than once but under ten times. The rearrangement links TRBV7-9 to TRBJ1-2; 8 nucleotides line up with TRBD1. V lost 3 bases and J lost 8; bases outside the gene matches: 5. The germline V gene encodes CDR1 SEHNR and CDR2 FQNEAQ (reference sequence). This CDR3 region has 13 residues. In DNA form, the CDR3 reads TGTGCCAGCAGCTTCGGACAGGGTAGGGGCTACACCTTC. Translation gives CASSFGQGRGYTF.

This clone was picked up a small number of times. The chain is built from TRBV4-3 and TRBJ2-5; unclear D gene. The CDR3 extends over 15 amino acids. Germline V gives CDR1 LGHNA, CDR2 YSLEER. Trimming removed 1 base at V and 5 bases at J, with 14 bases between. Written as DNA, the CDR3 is TGCGCCAGCAGCCAAGTGTGGGCCAGTTTGGAGACCCAGTACTTC. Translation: CASSQVWASLETQYF.

The CDR3 DNA is TGTGCCAGCAGTCCACCGGGACTAGCCCCCAATGAGCAGTTCTTC. Encoded protein: CASSPPGLAPNEQFF. The chain links TRBV7-3 to TRBJ2-1, with 9 bases identical to TRBD2. There are 15 residues in the CDR3. The trim removed 6 bases at V and 6 bases at J, leaving 9 bases unmatched. The germline CDR1 and CDR2 sequences are SGHTA and FQGTGA.

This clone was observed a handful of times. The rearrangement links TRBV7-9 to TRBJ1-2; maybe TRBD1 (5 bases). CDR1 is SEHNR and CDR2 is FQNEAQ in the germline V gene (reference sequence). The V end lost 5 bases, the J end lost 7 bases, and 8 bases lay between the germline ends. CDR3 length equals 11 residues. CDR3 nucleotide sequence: TGTGCCAGCAGCGCAGGGCCTGGCTACACCTTC. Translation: CASSAGPGYTF.

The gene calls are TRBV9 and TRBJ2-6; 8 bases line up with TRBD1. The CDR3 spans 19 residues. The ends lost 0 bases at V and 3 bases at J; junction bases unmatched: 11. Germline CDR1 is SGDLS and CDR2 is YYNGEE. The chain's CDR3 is CASSVATRGRLIGANVLTF. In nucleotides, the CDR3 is TGTGCCAGCAGCGTAGCTACCAGGGGGCGCCTTATTGGGGCCAACGTCCTGACTTTC.

In DNA form, the CDR3 reads TGTGCCAGCACAGAGGCCGTCGACGGTAAGCAGTACTTC. It codes for CASTEAVDGKQYF. The chain carries TRBV18 and TRBJ2-7; D is unclear. From germline, CDR1 is KGHSH and CDR2 LQKENI. The CDR3 is made up of 13 amino acids. Trimming took off 8 bases at V and 8 bases at J, with 19 bases between the two ends.

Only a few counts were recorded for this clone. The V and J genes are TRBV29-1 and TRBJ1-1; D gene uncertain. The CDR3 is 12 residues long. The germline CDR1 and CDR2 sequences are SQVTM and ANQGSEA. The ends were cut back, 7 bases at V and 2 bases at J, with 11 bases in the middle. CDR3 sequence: CSAASTNTEAFF. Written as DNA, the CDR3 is TGCAGCGCGGCTAGTACAAACACTGAAGCTTTCTTT. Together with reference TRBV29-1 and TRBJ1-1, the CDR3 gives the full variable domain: SAVISQKPSRDICQRGTSLTIQCQVDSQVTMMFWYRQQPGQSLTLIATANQGSEATYESGFVIDKFPISRPNLTFSTLTVSNMSPEDSSIYLCSAASTNTEAFFGQGTRLTVV.